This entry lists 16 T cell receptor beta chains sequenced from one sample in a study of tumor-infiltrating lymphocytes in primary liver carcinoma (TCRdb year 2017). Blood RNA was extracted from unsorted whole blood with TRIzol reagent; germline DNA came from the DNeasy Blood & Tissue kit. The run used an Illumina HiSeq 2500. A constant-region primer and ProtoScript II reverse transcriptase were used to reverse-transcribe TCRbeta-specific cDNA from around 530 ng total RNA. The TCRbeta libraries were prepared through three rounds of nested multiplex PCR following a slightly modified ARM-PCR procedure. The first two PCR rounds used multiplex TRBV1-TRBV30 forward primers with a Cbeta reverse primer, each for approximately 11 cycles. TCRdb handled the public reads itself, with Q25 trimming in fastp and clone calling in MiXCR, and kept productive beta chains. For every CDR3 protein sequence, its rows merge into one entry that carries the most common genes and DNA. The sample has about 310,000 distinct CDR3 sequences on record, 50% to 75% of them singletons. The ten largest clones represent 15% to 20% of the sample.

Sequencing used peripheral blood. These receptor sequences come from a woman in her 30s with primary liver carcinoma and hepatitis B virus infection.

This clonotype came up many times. The CDR3 loop is CASSQESLAGRSSADTQYF. The CDR3 nucleotides read TGCGCCAGCAGCCAAGAATCACTAGCGGGACGGTCTAGCGCAGATACGCAGTATTTT. The chain combines TRBV4-1 with TRBJ2-3; 10 bases match TRBD2. From germline, CDR1 is MGHRA and CDR2 YSYEKL. V was clipped by 0 bases and J by 4 bases; unmatched bases: 13. This CDR3 is built from 19 residues.

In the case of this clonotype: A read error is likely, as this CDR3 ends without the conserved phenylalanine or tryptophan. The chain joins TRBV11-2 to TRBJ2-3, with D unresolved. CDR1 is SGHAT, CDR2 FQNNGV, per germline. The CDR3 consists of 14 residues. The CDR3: CASSFAVSTYTQYS. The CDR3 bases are TGTGCCAGCAGCTTTGCGGTTAGCACATATACGCAGTATTCT.

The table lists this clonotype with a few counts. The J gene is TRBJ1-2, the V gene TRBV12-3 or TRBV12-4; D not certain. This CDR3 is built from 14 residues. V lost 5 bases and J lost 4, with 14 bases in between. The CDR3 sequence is CASSNGLAGYGYTF. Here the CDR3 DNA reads TGTGCCAGCAGTAATGGGTTGGCGGGCTATGGCTACACCTTC.

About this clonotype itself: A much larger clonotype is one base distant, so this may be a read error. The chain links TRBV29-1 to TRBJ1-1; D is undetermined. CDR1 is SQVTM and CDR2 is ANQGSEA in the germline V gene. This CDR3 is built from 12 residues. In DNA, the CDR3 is TGCAGCGTTGGGGCAGGAAGAACTGTAGCTTTCTTT. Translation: CSVGAGRTVAFF. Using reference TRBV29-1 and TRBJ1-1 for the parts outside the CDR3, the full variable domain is SAVISQKPSRDICQRGTSLTIQCQVDSQVTMMFWYRQQPGQSLTLIATANQGSEATYESGFVIDKFPISRPNLTFSTLTVSNMSPEDSSIYLCSVGAGRTVAFFGQGTRLTVV.

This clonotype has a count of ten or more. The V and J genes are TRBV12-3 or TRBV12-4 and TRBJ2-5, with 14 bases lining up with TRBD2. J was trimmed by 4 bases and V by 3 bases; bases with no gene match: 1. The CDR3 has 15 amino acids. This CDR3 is CASSFGLAGGETQYF. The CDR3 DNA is TGTGCCAGCAGTTTTGGACTAGCGGGAGGAGAGACCCAGTACTTC.

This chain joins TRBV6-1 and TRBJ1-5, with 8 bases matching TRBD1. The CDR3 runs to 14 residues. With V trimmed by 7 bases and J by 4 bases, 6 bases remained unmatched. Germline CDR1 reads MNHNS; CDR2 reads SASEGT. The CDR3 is CASNPDRGNQPQHF. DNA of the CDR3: TGTGCCAGCAATCCCGACAGGGGAAATCAGCCCCAGCATTTT.

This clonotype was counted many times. Here the CDR3 reads CASSPGGVRELFF. The CDR3 bases are TGTGCCAGCAGCCCAGGTGGAGTTCGGGAGCTGTTTTTT. The rearrangement joins TRBV11-2 to TRBJ2-2; D call uncertain. The CDR3 consists of 13 residues. Trimming pared 5 bases from V and 9 bases from J, leaving 13 bases between. In germline, CDR1 is SGHAT, CDR2 FQNNGV. Supplemented by reference TRBV11-2 and TRBJ2-2, the full variable domain reads EAGVAQSPRYKIIEKRQSVAFWCNPISGHATLYWYQQILGQGPKLLIQFQNNGVVDDSQLPKDRFSAERLKGVDSTLKIQPAKLEDSAVYLCASSPGGVRELFFGEGSRLTVL.

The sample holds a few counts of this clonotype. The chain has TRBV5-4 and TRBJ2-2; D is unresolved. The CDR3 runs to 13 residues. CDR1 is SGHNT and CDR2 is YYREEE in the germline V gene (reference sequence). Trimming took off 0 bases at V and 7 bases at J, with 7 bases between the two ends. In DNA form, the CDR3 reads TGTGCCAGCAGCTTGGTTAGTGTCGGGGAGCTGTTTTTT. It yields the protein CASSLVSVGELFF.

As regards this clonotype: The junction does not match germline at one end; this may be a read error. The CDR3, as DNA: TGCGCCGGCAGTGGGACTAGCGTGAGTTATGAGCAGTTCTTC. Protein sequence: CAGSGTSVSYEQFF. The rearrangement uses TRBV4-1 and TRBJ2-1; 10 bases match TRBD2. CDR3 size: 14 residues. Germline V gives CDR1 MGHRA, CDR2 YSYEKL.

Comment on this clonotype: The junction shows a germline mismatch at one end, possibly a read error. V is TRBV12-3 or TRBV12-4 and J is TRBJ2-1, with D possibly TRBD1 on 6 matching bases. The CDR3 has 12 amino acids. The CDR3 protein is CAISRNREYQFF. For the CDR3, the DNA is TGTGCCATCAGTCGGAACAGGGAGTATCAGTTCTTC.

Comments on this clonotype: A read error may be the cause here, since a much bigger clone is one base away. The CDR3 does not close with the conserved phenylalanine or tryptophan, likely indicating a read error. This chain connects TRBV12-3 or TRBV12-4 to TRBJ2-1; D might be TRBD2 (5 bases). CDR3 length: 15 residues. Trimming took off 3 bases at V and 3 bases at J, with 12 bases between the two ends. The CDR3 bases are TGTGCCAGCAGTTTTGGGCGGGCGAACTACAATGAGCAGTTCTCC. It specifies CASSFGRANYNEQFS.

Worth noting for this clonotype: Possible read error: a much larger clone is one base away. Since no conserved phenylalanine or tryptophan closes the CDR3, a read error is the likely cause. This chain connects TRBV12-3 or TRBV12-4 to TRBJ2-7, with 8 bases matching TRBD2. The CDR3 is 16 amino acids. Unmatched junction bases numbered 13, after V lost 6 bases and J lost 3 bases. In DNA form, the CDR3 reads TGTGCCAGCAGCCAAACCTCTAGCGGGCGCCTCTACGAGCAGTACCTC. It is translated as CASSQTSSGRLYEQYL.

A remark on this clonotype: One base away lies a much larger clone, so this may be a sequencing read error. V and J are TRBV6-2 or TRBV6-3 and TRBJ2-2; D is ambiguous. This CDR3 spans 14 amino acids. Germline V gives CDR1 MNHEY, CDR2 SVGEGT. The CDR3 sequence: CASSYSRGTVELFF. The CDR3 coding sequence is TGTGCCAGCAGTTACTCGAGAGGCACCGTGGAGCTGTTTTTT.

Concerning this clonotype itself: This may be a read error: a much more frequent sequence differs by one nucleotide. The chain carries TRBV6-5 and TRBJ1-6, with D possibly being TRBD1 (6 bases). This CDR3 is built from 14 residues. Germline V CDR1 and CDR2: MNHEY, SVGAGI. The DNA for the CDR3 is TGTGCCAGGAGTTACTCCAGGGACACATCACCCCTCCACTTT. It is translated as CARSYSRDTSPLHF.

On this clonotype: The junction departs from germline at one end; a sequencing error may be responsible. For the CDR3, the DNA is TGTGCCAACAGTTTTCCCCTTCCTAGCACAGATACGCAGTACTTT. It codes for CANSFPLPSTDTQYF. The V call is TRBV12-3 or TRBV12-4, the J call TRBJ2-3; possibly TRBD2 for D (5 bases). The CDR3 loop spans 15 amino acids.

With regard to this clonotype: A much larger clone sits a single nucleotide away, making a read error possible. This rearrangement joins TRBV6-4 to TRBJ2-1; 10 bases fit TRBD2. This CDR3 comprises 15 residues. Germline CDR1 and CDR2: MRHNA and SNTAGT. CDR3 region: CASSARAGGHNELFF. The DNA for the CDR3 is TGTGCCAGCAGTGCGCGAGCGGGAGGGCACAATGAGCTGTTCTTC.